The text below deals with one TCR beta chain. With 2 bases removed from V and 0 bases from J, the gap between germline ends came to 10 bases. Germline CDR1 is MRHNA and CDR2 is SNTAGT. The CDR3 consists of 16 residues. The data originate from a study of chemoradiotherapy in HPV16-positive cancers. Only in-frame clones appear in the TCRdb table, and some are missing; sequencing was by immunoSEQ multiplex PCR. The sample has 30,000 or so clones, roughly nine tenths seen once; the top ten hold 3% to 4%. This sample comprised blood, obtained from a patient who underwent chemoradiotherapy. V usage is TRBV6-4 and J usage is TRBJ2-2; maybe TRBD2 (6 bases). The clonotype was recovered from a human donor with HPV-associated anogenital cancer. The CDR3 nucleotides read TGTGCCAGCAGTGACCGGGCGGGGTCGAACACCGGGGAGCTGTTTTTT. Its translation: CASSDRAGSNTGELFF.